Listed here is a single TCR beta chain. Its binding antigen is unknown. Nothing much larger sits one base from this clone, and base qualities are not available. This sample was included in a study of OX40 agonist ivuxolimab in advanced cancers. Regarding the research as a whole: Ivuxolimab, which targeted the costimulatory receptor OX40 (CD134), was an agonistic, fully human IgG2 monoclonal antibody. Partial responses occurred in three dose-escalation patients: two with cutaneous melanoma and one with hepatocellular carcinoma. In the dose-escalation cohort, approximately 83% of patients were male, and the mean age was around 65 years with a range of about 20 to 90. Intravenous ivuxolimab was administered to patients every 2 weeks at six dose levels: 0.01, 0.1, 0.3, 1.5, 3 and 10 mg/kg. Among the roughly 50 dose-escalation patients, around 19 had hepatocellular carcinoma, 15 melanoma, 9 renal cell carcinoma and 9 head and neck cancer. The point of sequencing TCRbeta in the periphery was to test whether ivuxolimab changed TCR sequence diversity and drove clonal T-cell expansion. The paper reports the monotherapy dose-escalation portion (N = 52 patients) of the phase I ivuxolimab trial. Patients were allowed to have had prior anti-PD-1, anti-PD-L1 or anti-CTLA-4 therapy, and 40% to 45% of the dose-escalation patients had been treated with checkpoint inhibitors. Findings and caveats that apply to the study as a whole: After ivuxolimab, more expanded clones were found on average in CD8+ T cells than in CD4+ T cells. The antigen specificity of the clonally expanded peripheral T cells was not determined. At doses from 0.1 to 3.0 mg/kg, clonal expansion was seen in both CD4+ and CD8+ blood T cells between baseline and week 6. In the 0.1-3.0 mg/kg groups, partial responders had among the lowest normalized peripheral clonal expansion, particularly in CD8+ T cells. Low levels of normalized T-cell clonal expansion were also seen in some nonresponding patients.

The trial excluded patients who had a history of autoimmune disease or were on systemic immunosuppression. Peripheral blood for TCR sequencing was collected from all dose cohorts at baseline, on cycle 4 day 1, and on cycle 7 day 1. The samples were drawn from a first-in-human, open-label, multicenter phase I dose-escalation trial of ivuxolimab. Adults with locally advanced or metastatic head and neck squamous cell, hepatocellular, melanoma or renal cell carcinoma were enrolled in the trial. Before TCR sequencing, CD4+ T cells and CD8+ T cells from peripheral blood were sorted into separate populations. Genomic DNA was extracted from sorted cells for sequencing of the TCRbeta CDR3 region. The immunoSEQ Assay was used to sequence the TCRbeta CDR3 regions. Imported from immuneACCESS, the table was reduced by TCRdb to in-frame sequences with V and J called. These copies leave out some clones; in studies compared against another copy, an unresolved V gene accounts for under half, and the cause of the remainder is not known. The sample records some 15,000 clones, roughly 78% of which are singletons. The ten largest account for about 26% of the sample.

This receptor was obtained from an adult with an advanced solid tumor such as melanoma, head and neck, liver or kidney cancer. The sample in question was CD4+ or CD8+ T cells sorted from blood, obtained in a trial of the OX40 agonist ivuxolimab.

The nucleotide sequence is given as TGTGCCAGTAGTTCATTGAGTAGGGGGTGGTATTCACCCCTCCACTTT. It translates to CASSSLSRGWYSPLHF. This chain is built from TRBV19 and TRBJ1-6; 6 matching bases give a weak D call of TRBD1. The CDR3, from cysteine to phenylalanine, totals 16 residues. Kept here is only the CDR3 DNA, which spans 48 bases and is read in frame from base 1. The germline V gene (reference sequence) sets CDR1 to LNHDA and CDR2 to SQIVND. V and J lose 5 bases and 8 bases, and a span of 19 bases separates them. The CDR3, completed at both ends by the reference TRBV19 and TRBJ1-6 genes, gives the full variable domain DGGITQSPKYLFRKEGQNVTLSCEQNLNHDAMYWYRQDPGQGLRLIYYSQIVNDFQKGDIAEGYSVSREKKESFPLTVTSAQKNPTAFYLCASSSLSRGWYSPLHFGNGTRLTVT.